This is a list of T cell receptor beta chains from one sample in a study of T cells in Graves' hyperthyroidism and ophthalmopathy. TCRdb reprocessed the multiplex PCR reads via MiXCR and lists one record per CDR3 protein. This sample has approximately 600,000 distinct CDR3 sequences, with approximately 15% found just once. The sequenced material came from blood. Receptors were obtained from a woman aged 25 to 39 with Graves' hyperthyroidism that later progressed to Graves' ophthalmopathy. Each CDR3 is given with its conserved first and last residue. A D gene is named only where the DNA matches it firmly. Clone size is stated in some rows and not others, as once, few, many or a class when expanded.

cdr3_nt | cdr3_aa | clone_size | j_call | d_call | v_call
TGTGCCAGCAGTTACTCCGGGACTAGCGGGAAGGGTGAGCAGTTCTTC | CASSYSGTSGKGEQFF | few | TRBJ2-1 | TRBD2 | TRBV6-2/TRBV6-3
TGTGCCAGCAGCTTCGGCAGGTTGTCTTACGAGCAGTACTTC | CASSFGRLSYEQYF | many | TRBJ2-7 | - | TRBV11-2
TGTGCCTGGAGAGGCGGGGTAATGAACACTGAAGCTTTCTTT | CAWRGGVMNTEAFF | many | TRBJ1-1 | - | TRBV30
TGTGCCAGCAGTCGGCCTACGCGGACTAGCGCCGGGGTAAATGAGCAGTTCTTC | CASSRPTRTSAGVNEQFF | many | TRBJ2-1 | TRBD2 | TRBV25-1
TGTGCCAGCAAGAGCCAGGGGGGCACAGATACGCAGTATTTT | CASKSQGGTDTQYF | many | TRBJ2-3 | TRBD1 | TRBV6-1
TGTGCCTGGGTCGAAGGACAGGGGCAGCAGCCCCAGCATTTT | CAWVEGQGQQPQHF | - | TRBJ1-5 | TRBD1 | TRBV30
TGTGCCAGCTATGGACAGCCGGGGGACATTCAGTACTTC | CASYGQPGDIQYF | few | TRBJ2-4 | - | TRBV27
TGTGCCAGCAGTGAAATAGGTCTGAACACTGAAGCTTTCTTT | CASSEIGLNTEAFF | - | TRBJ1-1 | - | TRBV6-1
TGTGCCAGCTCACCGGGTACCATGGACAGGGGGGATAATCAGCCCCAGCATTTT | CASSPGTMDRGDNQPQHF | - | TRBJ1-5 | TRBD1 | TRBV18
TGTGCCAGCAGTTCGCTAGCGGGAGGCCTCACCCCATTCTACGAGCAGTACTTC | CASSSLAGGLTPFYEQYF | - | TRBJ2-7 | TRBD2 | TRBV12-3/TRBV12-4
TGTGCCAGCAGTTCGCAAGCGGCCCCTGGGGAGCAGTTCTTC | CASSSQAAPGEQFF | many | TRBJ2-1 | - | TRBV12-3/TRBV12-4
TGTGCCACCAGCGGCGGCGGAACCCGCAGAAATGAAGCTTTCTTT | CATSGGGTRRNEAFF | many | TRBJ1-1 | - | TRBV15
TGTGCCAGCAGCCAACGGACACGGTACAACAATGAGCAGTTCTTC | CASSQRTRYNNEQFF | many | TRBJ2-1 | - | TRBV28
TGTGCCAGCTCACCCAATACCCCTTGGGAAGGGGCCAACGTCCTGACTTTC | CASSPNTPWEGANVLTF | many | TRBJ2-6 | - | TRBV18
TGTGCCAGTTGGAACAGGGGAGAGGAGACCCAGTACTTC | CASWNRGEETQYF | many | TRBJ2-5 | TRBD1 | TRBV19
TGTGCCAGCAGGTCGGGACAGGGAAGCTACGAGCAGTACTTC | CASRSGQGSYEQYF | many | TRBJ2-7 | TRBD1 | TRBV2
TGTGCCAGCAGTTTCAGGGACCAGCCCCAGCATTTT | CASSFRDQPQHF | many | TRBJ1-5 | - | TRBV27
TGTGCCAGTACCGTCTCCAGACTAGCGGGAAACACCGGGGAGCTGTTTTTT | CASTVSRLAGNTGELFF | - | TRBJ2-2 | TRBD2 | TRBV9
TGTGCCAGCAGCCTGGTCGGGAGTGAAGAGACCCAGTACTTC | CASSLVGSEETQYF | few | TRBJ2-5 | - | TRBV3-1
TGTGCCAGCAGTACCGAACAGGGACTTGGTGAAAAACTGTTTTTT | CASSTEQGLGEKLFF | many | TRBJ1-4 | - | TRBV6-1
TGTGCCAGCAGTTATGAGAGGGTGCAGACCTACGAGCAGTACTTC | CASSYERVQTYEQYF | many | TRBJ2-7 | - | TRBV6-2/TRBV6-3
TGCGCCAGCAGCCAAGATCCTCAGGGAGGACAGCCCCAGCATTTT | CASSQDPQGGQPQHF | many | TRBJ1-5 | - | TRBV4-1
TGTGCCAGCAGCTTAGAGGATCATCAGGGGGGCTATGGCTACACCTTC | CASSLEDHQGGYGYTF | many | TRBJ1-2 | TRBD1 | TRBV11-3